This TCR beta chain stems from a study of shared clonotypes between healthy human individuals. Study outcomes and limitations: Across a handful of donors, naive CD4 shared 4.5% to 6%, naive CD8 under 4%, memory CD4 about 2.4%, memory CD8 about 0.4%.

This clone was seen once. What it binds is not known. The naive CD8 fraction comprised CD45RO-negative cells positively selected for CCR7 and excluded terminally differentiated effector memory CD45RA+ cells. The germline V and J ends were trimmed by 4 bases and 8 bases, with 21 bases remaining between them. This CDR3 has 16 amino acids. Germline CDR1 reads LGHNA; CDR2 reads YNFKEQ. Assay: immunoSEQ multiplex PCR; the TCRdb copy retains only in-frame clones and omits some. The sample carries 550,000 to 750,000 clones, nearly 97% recorded once. Specimen: naive CD8+ T cells sorted from blood. This receptor was identified in a woman in her twenties or thirties in good health. The rearrangement joins TRBV4-2 to TRBJ2-1; possibly TRBD2 for D (5 bases). This CDR3 reads CASSLGSAVFSDEQFF. For the CDR3, the DNA is TGTGCCAGCAGCCTCGGATCGGCTGTTTTTAGCGATGAGCAGTTCTTC.